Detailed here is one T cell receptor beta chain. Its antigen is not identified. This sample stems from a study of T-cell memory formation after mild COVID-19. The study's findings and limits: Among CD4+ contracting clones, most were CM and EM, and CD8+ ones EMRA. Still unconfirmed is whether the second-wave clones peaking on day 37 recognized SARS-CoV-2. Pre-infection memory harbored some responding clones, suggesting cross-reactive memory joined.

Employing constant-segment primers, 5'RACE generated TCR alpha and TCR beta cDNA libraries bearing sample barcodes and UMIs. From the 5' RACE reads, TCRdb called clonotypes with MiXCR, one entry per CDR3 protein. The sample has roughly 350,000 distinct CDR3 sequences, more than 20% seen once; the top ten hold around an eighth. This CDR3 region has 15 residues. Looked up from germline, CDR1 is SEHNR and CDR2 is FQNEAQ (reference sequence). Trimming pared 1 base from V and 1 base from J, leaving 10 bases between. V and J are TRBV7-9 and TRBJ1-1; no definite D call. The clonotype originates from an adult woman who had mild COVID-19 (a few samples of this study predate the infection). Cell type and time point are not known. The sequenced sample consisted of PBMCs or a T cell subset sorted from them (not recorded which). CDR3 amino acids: CASSLVGFKNTEAFF. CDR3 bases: TGTGCCAGCAGCTTAGTAGGATTTAAGAACACTGAAGCTTTCTTT. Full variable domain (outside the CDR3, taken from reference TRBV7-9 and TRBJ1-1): DTGVSQNPRHKITKRGQNVTFRCDPISEHNRLYWYRQTLGQGPEFLTYFQNEAQLEKSRLLSDRFSAERPKGSFSTLEIQRTEQGDSAMYLCASSLVGFKNTEAFFGQGTRLTVV.